These 18 T cell receptor beta chains were sequenced from one sample in a study of blood T cells in healthy people across ages. A second PCR of about 6 to 11 cycles used a sample-barcoded 5' primer and a J-beta primer mix. From the 5' RACE reads, TCRdb called clonotypes with MiXCR, one entry per CDR3 protein. The table shows 650,000 to 800,000 distinct CDR3 sequences, with 52% occurring only once. Sequencing used blood. These receptor sequences come from a woman older than 75 in good health.

For this clonotype: A much larger clonotype is one base distant, so this may be a read error. The V call is TRBV12-3 or TRBV12-4, the J call TRBJ1-2, with D possibly being TRBD1 (5 bases). The CDR3 spans 16 residues. The CDR3, as DNA: TGTGCCATCAGTCGGGGGGAACAATCCTCTAACTATGGCTACACCTTC. Its protein is CAISRGEQSSNYGYTF.

This clonotype was counted ten times or more. The V call is TRBV2, the J call TRBJ2-1, with D possibly TRBD1 on 5 matching bases. V lost 3 bases to trimming and J lost 7 bases, with 19 bases between them. CDR1 and CDR2 (germline): SNHLY, FYNNEI. The CDR3 consists of 16 residues. CDR3: CASSDGIKGVGNEQFF. The CDR3 coding sequence is TGTGCCAGCAGTGATGGTATTAAAGGGGTCGGGAATGAGCAGTTCTTC.

The chain recombines TRBV7-2 with TRBJ2-5; TRBD1 might be the D (6 bases). Germline V lookup: CDR1 SGHTA, CDR2 FQGNSA. Trimming stripped 4 bases from V and 1 base from J, with 10 bases between. The CDR3 totals 14 residues. In nucleotides, the CDR3 is TGTGCCAGCAGCTACCGGACAGTCCAAGAGACCCAGTACTTC. Translating it yields CASSYRTVQETQYF.

The rearrangement uses TRBV28 and TRBJ2-7; D might be TRBD2 (6 bases). Deletions cut 7 bases from V and 2 bases from J, with 12 bases between. The CDR3 has 13 residues. The germline gives CDR1 MDHEN, CDR2 SYDVKM. Written as DNA, the CDR3 is TGTGCCAGCACCCTTAGCGGCCCCTACGAGCAGTACTTC. Its translation: CASTLSGPYEQYF.

Of note for this clonotype: A much more abundant neighbour one base away suggests this may be a read error. The rearrangement uses TRBV9 and TRBJ2-3; D might be TRBD1 (6 bases). The germline gives CDR1 SGDLS, CDR2 YYNGEE. V lost 0 bases and J 2 bases, leaving 13 bases between the germline ends. The CDR3 has 16 amino acids. The CDR3 protein is CASSVARGSYTDTQYF. The CDR3 region has the DNA TGTGCCAGCAGCGTAGCTAGGGGGTCCTACACAGATACGCAGTATTTT.

V is TRBV29-1 and J is TRBJ2-1; no definite D call. Looked up from germline, CDR1 is SQVTM and CDR2 is ANQGSEA. The germline V and J ends were trimmed by 0 bases and 4 bases, with 10 bases remaining between them. There are 14 residues in the CDR3. The DNA for the CDR3 is TGCAGCGTTGAAGAGACGCTAGGGTACAATGAGCAGTTCTTC. Amino acid sequence: CSVEETLGYNEQFF.

The rearrangement links TRBV7-2 to TRBJ1-2; the D is unclear. The V gene's germline CDR1 is SGHTA and CDR2 FQGNSA. There are 13 residues in the CDR3. The V and J ends lost 1 base and 3 bases respectively, with 6 bases between them. CDR3 residues: CASSLGLDYGYTF. Here the CDR3 DNA reads TGTGCCAGCAGCTTAGGGCTGGACTATGGCTACACCTTC. Using reference TRBV7-2 and TRBJ1-2 for the parts outside the CDR3, the full variable domain is GAGVSQSPSNKVTEKGKDVELRCDPISGHTALYWYRQSLGQGLEFLIYFQGNSAPDKSGLPSDRFSAERTGGSVSTLTIQRTQQEDSAVYLCASSLGLDYGYTFGSGTRLTVV.

This clonotype was counted a single time. Germline is not matched at one junction end, which may reflect a read error. The chain employs TRBV2 and TRBJ2-5; TRBD1 matches at 9 bases. Germline V gene lookup returns CDR1 SNHLY and CDR2 FYNNEI. The CDR3 contains 13 residues. CDR3 in amino acids: CASSEGGQGTPYF. As DNA, the CDR3 is TGTGCCAGCAGTGAAGGTGGACAGGGGACCCCGTACTTC.

Ten or more counts support this clonotype. This chain connects TRBV9 to TRBJ2-3; D may be TRBD2 (6 bases). Germline CDR1 is SGDLS and CDR2 is YYNGEE. CDR3 length: 16 residues. Trimming took 3 bases from V and 0 from J, leaving 14 bases between them. The CDR3 protein is CASSASSASSTDTQYF. The CDR3 DNA reads TGTGCCAGCAGCGCCTCTAGCGCTTCTAGCACAGATACGCAGTATTTT.

This clonotype occurred many times. The chain couples TRBV3-1 to TRBJ2-7; TRBD2 matches at 9 bases. Per germline, CDR1 LGHDT and CDR2 YNNKEL (reference sequence). The CDR3 is 15 residues long. With 3 bases clipped from V and 0 bases from J, the junction kept 3 bases outside the gene matches. CDR3 in amino acids: CASSHATSGSYEQYF. Written as DNA, the CDR3 is TGTGCCAGCAGCCATGCGACTAGCGGCTCCTACGAGCAGTACTTC.

The V and J genes are TRBV7-7 and TRBJ2-5; 7 bases fit TRBD1. Germline V CDR1 and CDR2: SSHAT, FNYEAQ (reference sequence). This CDR3 comprises 12 residues. J gave up 13 bases and V 1 base, and 6 bases lay outside the gene matches. The CDR3, as DNA: TGTGCCAGCAGCTTAGAACAGGGGCCCCCGTACTTC. Its protein is CASSLEQGPPYF.

This clonotype has just a few counts. The chain joins TRBV20-1 to TRBJ2-1; possible D gene TRBD2, 6 bases. The ends were cut back, 5 bases at V and 9 bases at J, with 11 bases in the middle. CDR3 length equals 11 residues. Looked up from germline, CDR1 is DFQATT and CDR2 is SNEGSKA (reference sequence). CDR3 in DNA: TGCAGTGCTCCCGGGACTGCTGAGCAGTTCTTC. This encodes CSAPGTAEQFF.

This clonotype was recorded many times. The chain uses TRBV6-6 and TRBJ2-5; TRBD1 agrees at 8 bases. V dropped 4 bases and J dropped 5; count of bases not matched to a gene: 3. The germline CDR1 and CDR2 sequences are MNHNY and SVGAGI (reference sequence). The CDR3 has 13 amino acids. CDR3 bases: TGTGCCAGCAGTTCGACAGGGGTGGAGACCCAGTACTTC. Translated, it gives CASSSTGVETQYF.

This clonotype was seen a few times. This chain uses TRBV20-1 with TRBJ2-7; unclear D gene. Germline V gene sequence: CDR1 DFQATT, CDR2 SNEGSKA (reference sequence). The CDR3 spans 15 residues. The V and J ends lost 2 bases and 5 bases respectively, with 19 bases between them. The DNA for the CDR3 is TGCAGTGCTAGATTTTTCCATGGGGATCTCAACGAGCAGTACTTC. Its protein is CSARFFHGDLNEQYF.

A note on this clonotype: This could be a read error, since a much larger clone is one nucleotide away. The chain combines TRBV20-1 with TRBJ1-1; a possible D gene is TRBD1 (6 bases). There are 14 residues in the CDR3. Germline V gene lookup returns CDR1 DFQATT and CDR2 SNEGSKA (reference sequence). The CDR3 here is CSASPVRGATGAFF. Written as DNA, the CDR3 is TGCAGTGCTAGTCCCGTGAGGGGGGCTACTGGAGCTTTCTTT.

This clonotype was counted ten times or more. The rearrangement uses TRBV9 and TRBJ2-3; D might be TRBD2 (5 bases). V lost 2 bases, J lost 4 bases, and 14 bases lay in between. CDR1 is SGDLS and CDR2 is YYNGEE in the germline V gene. The CDR3 loop spans 15 amino acids. CDR3 in amino acids: CASSVDSSAADTQYF. The CDR3 DNA reads TGTGCCAGCAGCGTCGATAGTAGCGCTGCAGATACGCAGTATTTT.

On this clonotype itself: The junction shows a germline mismatch at one end, possibly a read error. The rearrangement uses TRBV5-6 and TRBJ2-2; D tentatively reads TRBD1 or TRBD2 (5 bases each). The CDR3 runs to 16 residues. CDR1 and CDR2 (germline): SGHDT, YYEEEE. In DNA, the CDR3 is TGTGCCGGCAGGATAACAGGAGGATCGAACACCGGGGAGCTGTTTTTT. This gives the protein CAGRITGGSNTGELFF. Full variable domain (missing parts from reference TRBV5-6 and TRBJ2-2): DAGVTQSPTHLIKTRGQQVTLRCSPKSGHDTVSWYQQALGQGPQFIFQYYEEEERQRGNFPDRFSGHQFPNYSSELNVNALLLGDSALYLCAGRITGGSNTGELFFGEGSRLTVL.

The CDR3: CASSQGRAAVQETQYF. The CDR3 nucleotides are TGTGCCAGCAGCCAGGGCCGGGCGGCAGTACAAGAGACCCAGTACTTC. The chain combines TRBV3-1 with TRBJ2-5; D gene ambiguous. The ends were cut back, 3 bases at V and 2 bases at J, with 16 bases in the middle. Germline CDR1 reads LGHDT; CDR2 reads YNNKEL (reference sequence). The CDR3 is 16 amino acids.